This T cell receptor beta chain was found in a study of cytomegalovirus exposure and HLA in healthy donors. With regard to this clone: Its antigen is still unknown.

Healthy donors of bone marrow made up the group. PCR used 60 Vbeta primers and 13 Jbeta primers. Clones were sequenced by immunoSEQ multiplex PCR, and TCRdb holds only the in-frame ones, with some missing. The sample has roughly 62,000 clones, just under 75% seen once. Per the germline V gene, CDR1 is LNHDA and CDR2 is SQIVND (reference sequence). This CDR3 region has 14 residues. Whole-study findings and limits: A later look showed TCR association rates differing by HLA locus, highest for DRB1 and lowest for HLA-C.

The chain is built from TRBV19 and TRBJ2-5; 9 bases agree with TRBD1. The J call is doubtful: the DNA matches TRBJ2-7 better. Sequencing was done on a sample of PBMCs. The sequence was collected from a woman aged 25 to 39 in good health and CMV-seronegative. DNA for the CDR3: TGTGCCAGTAGCACCGGGACAGGGCCCTACGAGCAGTACTTC. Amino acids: CASSTGTGPYEQYF.